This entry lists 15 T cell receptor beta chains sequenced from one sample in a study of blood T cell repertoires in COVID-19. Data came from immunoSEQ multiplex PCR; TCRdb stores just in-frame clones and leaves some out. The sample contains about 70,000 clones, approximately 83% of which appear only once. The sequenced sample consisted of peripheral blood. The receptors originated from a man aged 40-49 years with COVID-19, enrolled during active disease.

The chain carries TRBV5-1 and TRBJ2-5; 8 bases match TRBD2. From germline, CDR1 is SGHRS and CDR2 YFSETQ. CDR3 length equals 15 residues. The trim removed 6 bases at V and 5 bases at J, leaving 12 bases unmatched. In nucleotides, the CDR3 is TGCGCCAGCACCAAAGACGGGGGGGCCCATGAGACCCAGTACTTC. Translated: CASTKDGGAHETQYF.

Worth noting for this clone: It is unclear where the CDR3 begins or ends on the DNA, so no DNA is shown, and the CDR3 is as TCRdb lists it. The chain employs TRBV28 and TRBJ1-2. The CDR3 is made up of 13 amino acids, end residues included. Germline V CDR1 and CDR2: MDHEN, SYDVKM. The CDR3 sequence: CASSFGEGYGYTF.

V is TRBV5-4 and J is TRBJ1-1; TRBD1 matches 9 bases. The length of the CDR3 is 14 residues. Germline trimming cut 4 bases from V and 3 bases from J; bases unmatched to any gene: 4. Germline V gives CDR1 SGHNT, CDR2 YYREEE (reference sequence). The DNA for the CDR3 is TGTGCCAGCAGCAGTTGGGACAGGGACACTGAAGCTTTCTTT. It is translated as CASSSWDRDTEAFF.

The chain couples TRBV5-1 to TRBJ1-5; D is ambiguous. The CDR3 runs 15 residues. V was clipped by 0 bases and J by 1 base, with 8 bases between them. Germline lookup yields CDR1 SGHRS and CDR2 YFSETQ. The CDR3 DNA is TGCGCCAGCAGCTTGGACGGGGTAAGCAATCAGCCCCAGCATTTT. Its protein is CASSLDGVSNQPQHF.

DNA of the CDR3: TGTGCCAGCTCACCCACCCGAGGAGACGAGCAGTACTTC. Protein product: CASSPTRGDEQYF. The chain is built from TRBV18 and TRBJ2-7, with unresolved D. The CDR3 extends over 13 amino acids. Trimming took 3 bases from V and 5 from J, leaving 11 bases between them. The germline V gene has CDR1 KGHSH and CDR2 LQKENI.

CDR3: CASSLGGGPGGANVLTF. The CDR3 DNA is TGTGCCAGCTCACTCGGCGGGGGGCCTGGTGGGGCCAACGTCCTGACTTTC. The chain combines TRBV18 with TRBJ2-6, with TRBD2 matching 8 bases. CDR3 length: 17 amino acids. Trimming removed 4 bases from V and 3 bases from J; junction bases left unmatched: 8. Germline V lookup: CDR1 KGHSH, CDR2 LQKENI.

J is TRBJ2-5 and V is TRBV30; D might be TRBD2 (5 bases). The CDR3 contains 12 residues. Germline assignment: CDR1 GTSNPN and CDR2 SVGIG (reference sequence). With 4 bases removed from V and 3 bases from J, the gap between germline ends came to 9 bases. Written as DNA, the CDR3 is TGTGCCTGGACGGTCGGGAAAGAGACCCAGTACTTC. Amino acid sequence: CAWTVGKETQYF. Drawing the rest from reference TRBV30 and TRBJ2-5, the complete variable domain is SQTIHQWPATLVQPVGSPLSLECTVEGTSNPNLYWYRQAAGRGLQLLFYSVGIGQISSEVPQNLSASRPQDRQFILSSKKLLLSDSGFYLCAWTVGKETQYFGPGTRLLVL.

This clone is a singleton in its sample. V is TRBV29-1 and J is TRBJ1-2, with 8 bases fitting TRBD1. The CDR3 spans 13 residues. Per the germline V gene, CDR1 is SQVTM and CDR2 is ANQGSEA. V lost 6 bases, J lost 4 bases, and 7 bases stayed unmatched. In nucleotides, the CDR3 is TGCAGCGTCGCGGGACAGGTGACCTATGGCTACACCTTC. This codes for CSVAGQVTYGYTF.

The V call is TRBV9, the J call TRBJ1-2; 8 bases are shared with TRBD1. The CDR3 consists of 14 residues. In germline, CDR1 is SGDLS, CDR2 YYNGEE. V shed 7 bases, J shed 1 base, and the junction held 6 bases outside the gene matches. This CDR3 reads CASGQGTFNYGYTF. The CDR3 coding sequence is TGTGCCAGCGGACAGGGAACTTTTAACTATGGCTACACCTTC.

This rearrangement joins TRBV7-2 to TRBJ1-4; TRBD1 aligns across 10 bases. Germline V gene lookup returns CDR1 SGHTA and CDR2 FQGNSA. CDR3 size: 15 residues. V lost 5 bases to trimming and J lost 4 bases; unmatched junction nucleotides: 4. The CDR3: CASSLRDRGNEKLFF. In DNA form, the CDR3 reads TGTGCCAGCAGCCTCCGGGACAGGGGTAATGAAAAACTGTTTTTT.

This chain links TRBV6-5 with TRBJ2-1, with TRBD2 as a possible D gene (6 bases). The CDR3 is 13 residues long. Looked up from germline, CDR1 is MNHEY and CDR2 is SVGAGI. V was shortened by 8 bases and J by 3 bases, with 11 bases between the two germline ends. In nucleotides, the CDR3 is TGTGCCAGCCTACTGGGGGGCTACAATGAGCAGTTCTTC. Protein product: CASLLGGYNEQFF.

The CDR3 DNA sequence: TGTGCCAGCAGCGATGAACAGGGGGCGCTTCCTGGCTACACCTTC. Translation: CASSDEQGALPGYTF. The chain carries TRBV7-8 and TRBJ1-2; 9 nucleotides agree with TRBD1. This CDR3 is built from 15 residues. Germline values: CDR1 SGHVS, CDR2 FQNEAQ. V was pared by 5 bases and J by 7 bases, with 11 bases of the junction left unmatched.

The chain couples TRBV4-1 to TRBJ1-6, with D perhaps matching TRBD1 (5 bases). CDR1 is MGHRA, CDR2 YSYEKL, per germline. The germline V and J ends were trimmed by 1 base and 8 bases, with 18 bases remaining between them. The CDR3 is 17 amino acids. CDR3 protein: CASSQVTQGALDSPLHF. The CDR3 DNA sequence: TGCGCCAGCAGCCAAGTTACGCAGGGCGCCCTGGATTCACCCCTCCACTTT.

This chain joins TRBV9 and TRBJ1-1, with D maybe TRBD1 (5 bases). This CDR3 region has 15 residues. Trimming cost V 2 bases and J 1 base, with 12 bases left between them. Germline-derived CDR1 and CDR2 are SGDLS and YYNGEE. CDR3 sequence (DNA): TGTGCCAGCAGCGTGGAGGGGCGGTCGAACACTGAAGCTTTCTTT. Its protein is CASSVEGRSNTEAFF. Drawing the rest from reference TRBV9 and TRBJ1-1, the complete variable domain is DSGVTQTPKHLITATGQRVTLRCSPRSGDLSVYWYQQSLDQGLQFLIQYYNGEERAKGNILERFSAQQFPDLHSELNLSSLELGDSALYFCASSVEGRSNTEAFFGQGTRLTVV.

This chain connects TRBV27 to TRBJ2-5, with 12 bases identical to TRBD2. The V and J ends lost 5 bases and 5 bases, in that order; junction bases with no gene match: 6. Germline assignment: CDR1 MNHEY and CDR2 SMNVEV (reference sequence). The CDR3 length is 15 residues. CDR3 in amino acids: CASSGASGGAETQYF. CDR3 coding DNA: TGTGCCAGCAGTGGGGCTAGCGGGGGGGCGGAGACCCAGTACTTC.